A single sample gave rise to the 3 T cell receptor beta chains below, sequenced in a study of prognosis after radiotherapy for stage I lung cancer. The study amplified the TCR beta CDR3 region from genomic DNA. This amplification was carried out by two rounds of multiplex PCR. Primers specific to each TRBV and TRBJ gene were used in first-round PCR. TCRdb reprocessed the multiplex PCR reads via MiXCR and lists one record per CDR3 protein. In the table there are over 14,000 distinct CDR3 sequences, about 57% of which are singletons. The starting material was PBMCs, obtained before or after stereotactic body radiation therapy (not recorded which). These receptors came from a donor at least 50 years old with non-small cell lung cancer.

By sample share, this clonotype is medium-sized. V gene TRBV24-1 combines with J gene TRBJ2-1, with 9 bases aligning to TRBD2. CDR3 size: 18 residues. Germline CDR1 KGHDR, CDR2 SFDVKD. The J segment lost 5 bases and the V segment lost 1 base, leaving 11 bases of the junction unmatched. CDR3 nucleotide sequence: TGTGCCACCAGTGATTTTTTGGGCCCGGGACTAGCAAACAATGAGCAGTTCTTC. Translation: CATSDFLGPGLANNEQFF.

The genes are TRBV15 and TRBJ2-1; TRBD1 is a possible D gene (6 bases). Trimming shortened V by 7 bases and J by 5 bases, and 21 bases separated the two germline ends. The CDR3 runs 16 residues. Germline V gene lookup returns CDR1 LNHNV and CDR2 YYDKDF (reference sequence). The CDR3 DNA reads as TGTGCCACCATCATAGATCTACAGGGTAGCAACAATGAGCAGTTCTTC. It is translated as CATIIDLQGSNNEQFF.

This clonotype ranks as medium-sized. Written as DNA, the CDR3 is TGTGCCAGCAGCCCGCGGGACAATTACGAGCAGTACTTC. Its protein is CASSPRDNYEQYF. The V and J genes are TRBV7-9 and TRBJ2-7; D might be TRBD1 or TRBD2, each matching 6 bases. This CDR3 contains 13 residues. In germline, CDR1 is SEHNR, CDR2 FQNEAQ (reference sequence). With 5 bases removed from V and 4 bases from J, the gap between germline ends came to 12 bases. Based on the CDR3 plus reference TRBV7-9 and TRBJ2-7, the full variable domain is DTGVSQNPRHKITKRGQNVTFRCDPISEHNRLYWYRQTLGQGPEFLTYFQNEAQLEKSRLLSDRFSAERPKGSFSTLEIQRTEQGDSAMYLCASSPRDNYEQYFGPGTRLTVT.